This T cell receptor (beta chain) was sequenced for a study of vaccination effects on CD4 cells after COVID-19. Profiling relied on immunoSEQ multiplex PCR, and the TCRdb table lists in-frame clones only, not all of them. The table includes approximately 31,000 clones, around 74% detected once. A note on this clone: Its antigen is unknown.

With approximately 10 days of culture completed, CD4+ T cells were isolated. Every participant took two doses of the BNT162b2 or mRNA-1273 vaccine. On days 3 and 7, fresh IL-2 medium replaced half the medium. The V gene's germline CDR1 is SGHRS and CDR2 YFSETQ. Between the trimmed V and J ends, which lost 0 bases and 7 bases, there was a span of 17 bases. The CDR3 covers 15 residues. The origin of this receptor is a human donor who received a COVID-19 vaccine. The sequenced sample was CD4+ T cells from PBMCs cultured without peptide, obtained after COVID-19 vaccination. V and J are TRBV5-1 and TRBJ2-7; weak D call: TRBD1 (6 bases). Written as DNA, the CDR3 is TGCGCCAGCAGCTTGGATCCAGGGGCCTCTTATGAGCAGTACTTC. Translation: CASSLDPGASYEQYF. The whole variable domain, remainder taken from reference TRBV5-1 and TRBJ2-7, is KAGVTQTPRYLIKTRGQQVTLSCSPISGHRSVSWYQQTPGQGLQFLFEYFSETQRNKGNFPGRFSGRQFSNSRSEMNVSTLELGDSALYLCASSLDPGASYEQYFGPGTRLTVT.